This T cell receptor beta chain originates from a study of CD8 T cells in ankylosing spondylitis. Notes on the study in general: Made up of eight or nine highly homologous variants, a TCR beta motif appeared characteristic of ankylosing spondylitis blood.

CDR3 length: 17 residues. The V gene lost 1 base and the J gene lost 3 bases, with 19 bases spanning the gap. Germline V gives CDR1 MDHEN, CDR2 SYDVKM. TCRdb recomputed calls from the 5' RACE reads with MiXCR, one row per CDR3 protein. The table includes hundreds of thousands of distinct CDR3 sequences, roughly 20% detected once. On this clonotype itself: Antigen specificity is unknown.

The specimen sequenced was blood, either unsorted or a sorted T cell fraction (not recorded which). The origin of this receptor is a male donor with ankylosing spondylitis or in good health (not recorded which). The chain recombines TRBV28 with TRBJ2-7; D is possibly TRBD1 (6 bases). The CDR3, as DNA: TGTGCCAGCAGTTTATCCAACAGGGTTGAGGGTCGCTACGAGCAGTACGTC. Protein sequence: CASSLSNRVEGRYEQYV.